This T cell receptor (beta chain) was recovered during a study of T cell repertoires in cytomegalovirus infection. Points from the study as a whole: The ex vivo response showed dominance by HLA-C-restricted CMV-specific TCR beta clonotypes.

The CDR3 length is 13 residues. Germline values: CDR1 GTSNPN, CDR2 SVGIG (reference sequence). With V trimmed by 0 bases and J by 10 bases, 5 bases remained unmatched. Using its own MiXCR run on the reads, TCRdb lists one record per CDR3 protein. This sample has around 450,000 distinct CDR3 sequences, with around 10% found just once. As for this clonotype: What it binds is unknown.

The TCR was taken from a human donor in good health (CMV status not recorded). Some clones in this sample may be carry-over from other donors' samples. The V and J genes are TRBV30 and TRBJ2-1; 8 positions agree with TRBD2. The sample taken for sequencing was PBMCs. CDR3 amino acids: CAWSVGSGEEQFF. As DNA, the CDR3 is TGTGCCTGGAGTGTAGGTAGCGGGGAGGAGCAGTTCTTC.